The present entry profiles one T cell receptor beta chain with its context. In germline, CDR1 is SQVTM, CDR2 ANQGSEA. The CDR3 is made up of 16 amino acids. Trimming cost V 6 bases and J 7 bases; bases outside gene matches: 14. These data come from a study of somatic mutations in cytotoxic T cells in rheumatoid arthritis. Repertoires were generated with immunoSEQ multiplex PCR, while TCRdb's copy carries only in-frame clones and drops some. This sample carries roughly 18,000 clones, over 80% of them seen once, and the ten largest clones take about a tenth. The receptor was isolated from a man younger than 35 with rheumatoid arthritis. Sequencing was performed on CD8+ T cells sorted from blood. The V call is TRBV29-1, the J call TRBJ2-1, with TRBD2 identical over 11 bases. The DNA for the CDR3 is TGCAGCGTGGAGGAGCCTAGCGGGGGGCCGCGAAATGAGCAGTTCTTC. It codes for CSVEEPSGGPRNEQFF.